One sample yielded the 4 T cell receptor beta chains listed below, sequenced in a study of T cell responses to AZD1222 COVID-19 vaccine. Data came from immunoSEQ multiplex PCR; TCRdb stores just in-frame clones and leaves some out. In the table there are about 110,000 clones, roughly 90% of which are singletons. This sample comprised peripheral blood, obtained on day 0 of AZD1222 vaccination. These TCRs come from an adult in good health.

CDR3: CSVELQVRPSSYEQYF. The CDR3 DNA is TGCAGCGTTGAGTTACAGGTTCGACCCTCCTCCTACGAGCAGTACTTC. The V and J genes are TRBV29-1 and TRBJ2-7; D is possibly TRBD1 (5 bases). Germline V gene data show CDR1 as SQVTM and CDR2 as ANQGSEA. This CDR3 has 16 amino acids. V was trimmed by 3 bases and J by 0 bases, leaving 18 bases between them.

Only one count was recorded for this clone. This rearrangement joins TRBV7-8 to TRBJ2-1; 7 bases align to TRBD2. The germline gives CDR1 SGHVS, CDR2 FQNEAQ. This CDR3 is built from 13 residues. Losses at the gene ends were 3 bases for V and 8 bases for J; bases not matched to a gene: 4. The CDR3 sequence is CASSFRGGDEQFF. The CDR3 DNA follows: TGTGCCAGCAGCTTCCGGGGAGGGGATGAGCAGTTCTTC.

CDR3 loop: CATSRATSGIEQYF. For the CDR3, the DNA is TGTGCCACCAGCAGAGCGACTAGCGGGATAGAGCAGTACTTC. The genes are TRBV15 and TRBJ2-7; TRBD2 matches 11 bases. Trimming at V came to 1 base and at J to 7 bases, leaving 3 bases not matched to a gene. CDR1 and CDR2 from the germline V gene are LNHNV and YYDKDF (reference sequence). The CDR3 runs 14 residues.

This chain uses TRBV6-6 with TRBJ2-3; 7 bases match TRBD2. CDR1 is MNHNY and CDR2 is SVGAGI in the germline V gene (reference sequence). This CDR3 is 13 amino acids long. The J segment lost 6 bases and the V segment lost 7 bases, leaving 7 bases of the junction unmatched. The CDR3 DNA sequence: TGTGCCAGCAAGAAAGGGGAGGGGGATACGCAGTATTTT. Its translation: CASKKGEGDTQYF.